The clone carrying this TCR beta chain has a count of ten or more. PBMCs stemmed from around 9.3 ml fresh peripheral blood. RNA transcripts served as the template for amplifying TCR beta CDR3 regions. RT-PCR in the first round (using the HTBI primer set) targeted the TCR CDR3. In TCRdb, the multiplex PCR reads were re-called with MiXCR into one record per CDR3 protein. This sample has some 600,000 distinct CDR3 sequences; about 15% occur once, and the top ten carry 5.8%. The data are from a study of T cells in Graves' hyperthyroidism and ophthalmopathy. Germline CDR1 reads SEHNR; CDR2 reads FQNEAQ (reference sequence). The CDR3 runs 11 residues. V was pared by 5 bases and J by 7 bases, with 8 bases between.

The chain combines TRBV7-9 with TRBJ1-1, with D uncertain. The sequenced sample was blood. This receptor was obtained from a woman aged 25-40 years with Graves' hyperthyroidism that later progressed to Graves' ophthalmopathy. The CDR3 nucleotides read TGTGCCAGCAGCCCGACAATTGAAGCTTTCTTT. Amino acid sequence: CASSPTIEAFF.